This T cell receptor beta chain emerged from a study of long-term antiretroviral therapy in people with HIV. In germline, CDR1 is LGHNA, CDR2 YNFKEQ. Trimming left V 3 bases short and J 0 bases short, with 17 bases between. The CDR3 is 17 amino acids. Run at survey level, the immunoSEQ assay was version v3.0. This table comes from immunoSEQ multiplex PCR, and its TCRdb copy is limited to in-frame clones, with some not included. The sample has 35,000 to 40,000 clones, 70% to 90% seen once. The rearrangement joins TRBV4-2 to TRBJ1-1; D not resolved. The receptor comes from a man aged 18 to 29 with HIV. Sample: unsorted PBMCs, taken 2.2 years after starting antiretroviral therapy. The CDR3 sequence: CASSHPWAALLNTEAFF. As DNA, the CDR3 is TGTGCCAGCAGCCACCCCTGGGCCGCTCTACTGAACACTGAAGCTTTCTTT.